Presented here are 3 T cell receptor beta chains from one specimen sequenced in a study of blood T cell repertoires in COVID-19. TCRdb's copy holds only in-frame clones and misses some; the assay was immunoSEQ multiplex PCR. Here the sample spans under 200,000 clones, 76% being singletons. Sequencing was performed on peripheral blood. These receptors came from an elderly woman with acute or convalescent COVID-19.

J is TRBJ2-5 and V is TRBV24-1; 8 bases agree with TRBD1. The ends lost 4 bases at V and 4 bases at J; junction bases unmatched: 7. The CDR3 totals 15 residues. CDR1 KGHDR and CDR2 SFDVKD come from the germline V gene. The DNA for the CDR3 is TGTGCCACCAGTGAGTCTCAGGGGGCAGGAGAGACCCAGTACTTC. Its translation: CATSESQGAGETQYF.

The CDR3 loop is CASSVGEGGKGDQPQHF. CDR3 coding DNA: TGTGCCAGCAGCGTAGGGGAGGGGGGAAAAGGAGATCAGCCCCAGCATTTT. The chain employs TRBV9 and TRBJ1-5; D may be TRBD1 (6 bases). The CDR3 has 17 residues. V was trimmed by 0 bases and J by 5 bases, leaving 18 bases between them. Germline CDR1 and CDR2: SGDLS and YYNGEE.

This chain joins TRBV4-1 and TRBJ2-7, with 9 nucleotides matching TRBD2. V shed 5 bases, J shed 4 bases, and the junction held 9 bases outside the gene matches. This CDR3 contains 15 residues. The germline CDR1 and CDR2 sequences are MGHRA and YSYEKL. The CDR3 protein is CASSLQTSGTYEQYF. As DNA, the CDR3 is TGCGCCAGCAGCTTACAGACTAGCGGAACATACGAGCAGTACTTC.